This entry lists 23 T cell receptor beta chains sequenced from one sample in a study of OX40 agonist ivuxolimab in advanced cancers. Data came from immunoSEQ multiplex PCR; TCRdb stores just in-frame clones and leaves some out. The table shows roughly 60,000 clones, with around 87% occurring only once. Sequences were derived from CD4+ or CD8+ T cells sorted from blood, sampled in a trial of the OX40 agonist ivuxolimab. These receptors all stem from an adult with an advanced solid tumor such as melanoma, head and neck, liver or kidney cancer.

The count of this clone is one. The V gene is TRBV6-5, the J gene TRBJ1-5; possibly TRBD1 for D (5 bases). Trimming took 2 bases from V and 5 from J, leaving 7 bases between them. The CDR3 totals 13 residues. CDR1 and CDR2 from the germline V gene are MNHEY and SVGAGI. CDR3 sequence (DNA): TGTGCCAGCAGTTACAGGGGCGATCAGCCCCAGCATTTT. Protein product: CASSYRGDQPQHF.

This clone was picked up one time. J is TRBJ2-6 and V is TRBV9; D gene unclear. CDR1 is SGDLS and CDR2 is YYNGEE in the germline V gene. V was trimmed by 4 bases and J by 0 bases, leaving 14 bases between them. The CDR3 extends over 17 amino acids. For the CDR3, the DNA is TGTGCCAGCAGCCCGTCTACAGAAAGCTCTGGGGCCAACGTCCTGACTTTC. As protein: CASSPSTESSGANVLTF.

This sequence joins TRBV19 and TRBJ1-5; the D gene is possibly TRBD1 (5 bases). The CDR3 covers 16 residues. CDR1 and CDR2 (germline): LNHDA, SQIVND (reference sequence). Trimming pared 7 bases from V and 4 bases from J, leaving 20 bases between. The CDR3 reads CASNPMARGSNQPQHF. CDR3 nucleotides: TGTGCCAGTAACCCCATGGCGAGGGGTAGTAATCAGCCCCAGCATTTT.

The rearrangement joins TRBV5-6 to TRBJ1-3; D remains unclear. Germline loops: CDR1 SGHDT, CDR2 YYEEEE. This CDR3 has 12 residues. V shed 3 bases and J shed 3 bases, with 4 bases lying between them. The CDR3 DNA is TGTGCCAGCAGCTCCCTTGGAAACACCATATATTTT. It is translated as CASSSLGNTIYF.

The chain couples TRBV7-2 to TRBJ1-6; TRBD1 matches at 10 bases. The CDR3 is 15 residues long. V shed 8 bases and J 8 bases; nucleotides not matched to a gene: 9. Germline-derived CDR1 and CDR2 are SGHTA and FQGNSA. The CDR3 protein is CASRGTGTGDSPLHF. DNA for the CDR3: TGTGCCAGCCGAGGTACCGGGACAGGGGATTCACCCCTCCACTTT. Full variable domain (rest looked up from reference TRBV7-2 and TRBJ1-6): GAGVSQSPSNKVTEKGKDVELRCDPISGHTALYWYRQSLGQGLEFLIYFQGNSAPDKSGLPSDRFSAERTGGSVSTLTIQRTQQEDSAVYLCASRGTGTGDSPLHFGNGTRLTVT.

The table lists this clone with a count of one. The CDR3 nucleotides are TGTGCCAGCAGCTTGGGGCGGACAGGTTTATACGAGCAGTACTTC. The encoded protein is CASSLGRTGLYEQYF. This chain uses TRBV7-2 with TRBJ2-7; 7 nucleotides align to TRBD1. V shed 3 bases, J shed 4 bases, and the junction held 9 bases outside the gene matches. The CDR3 has 15 residues. The germline gives CDR1 SGHTA, CDR2 FQGNSA. Full variable domain (outside the CDR3, taken from reference TRBV7-2 and TRBJ2-7): GAGVSQSPSNKVTEKGKDVELRCDPISGHTALYWYRQSLGQGLEFLIYFQGNSAPDKSGLPSDRFSAERTGGSVSTLTIQRTQQEDSAVYLCASSLGRTGLYEQYFGPGTRLTVT.

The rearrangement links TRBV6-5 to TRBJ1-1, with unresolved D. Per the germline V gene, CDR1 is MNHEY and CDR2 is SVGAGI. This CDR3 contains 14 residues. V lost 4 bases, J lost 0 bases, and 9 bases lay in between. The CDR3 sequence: CASSSLSMNTEAFF. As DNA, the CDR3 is TGTGCCAGCAGTTCCCTGTCAATGAACACTGAAGCTTTCTTT.

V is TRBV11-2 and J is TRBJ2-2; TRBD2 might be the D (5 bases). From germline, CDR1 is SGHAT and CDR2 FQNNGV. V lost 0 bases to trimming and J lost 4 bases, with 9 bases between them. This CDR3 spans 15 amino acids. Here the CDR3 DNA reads TGTGCCAGCAGCTTAGAACCGGGAACCACCGGGGAGCTGTTTTTT. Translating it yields CASSLEPGTTGELFF.

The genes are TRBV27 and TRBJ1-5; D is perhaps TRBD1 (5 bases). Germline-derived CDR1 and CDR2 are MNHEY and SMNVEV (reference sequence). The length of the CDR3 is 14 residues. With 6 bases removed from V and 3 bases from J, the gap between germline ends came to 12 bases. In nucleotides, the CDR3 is TGTGCCAGCAGAAGCAGGGTTCCCAATCAGCCCCAGCATTTT. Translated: CASRSRVPNQPQHF.

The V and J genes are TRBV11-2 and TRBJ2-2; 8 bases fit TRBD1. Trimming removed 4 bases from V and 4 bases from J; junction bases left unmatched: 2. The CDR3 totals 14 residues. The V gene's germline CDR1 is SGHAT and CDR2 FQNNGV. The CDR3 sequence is CASSSGQGTGELFF. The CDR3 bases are TGTGCCAGCAGCTCCGGACAGGGCACCGGGGAGCTGTTTTTT.

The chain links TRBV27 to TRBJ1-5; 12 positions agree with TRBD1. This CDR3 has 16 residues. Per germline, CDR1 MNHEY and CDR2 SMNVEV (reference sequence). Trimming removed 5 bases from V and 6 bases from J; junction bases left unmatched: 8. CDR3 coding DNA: TGTGCCAGCAGTCCCTATGGGGGACAGGGGGCTCAGCCCCAGCATTTT. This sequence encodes CASSPYGGQGAQPQHF.

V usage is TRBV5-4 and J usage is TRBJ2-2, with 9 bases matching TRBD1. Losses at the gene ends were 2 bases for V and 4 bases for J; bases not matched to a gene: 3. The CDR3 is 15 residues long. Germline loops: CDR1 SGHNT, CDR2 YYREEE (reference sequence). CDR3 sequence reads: CASSFRDRATGELFF. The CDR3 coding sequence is TGTGCCAGCAGCTTCCGGGACAGGGCCACCGGGGAGCTGTTTTTT.

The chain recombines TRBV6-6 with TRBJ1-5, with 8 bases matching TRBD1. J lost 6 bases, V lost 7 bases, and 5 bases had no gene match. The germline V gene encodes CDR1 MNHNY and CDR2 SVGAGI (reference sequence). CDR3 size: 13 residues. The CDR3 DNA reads TGTGCCAGCAAAACAGGGGGAGGTCAGCCCCAGCATTTT. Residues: CASKTGGGQPQHF.

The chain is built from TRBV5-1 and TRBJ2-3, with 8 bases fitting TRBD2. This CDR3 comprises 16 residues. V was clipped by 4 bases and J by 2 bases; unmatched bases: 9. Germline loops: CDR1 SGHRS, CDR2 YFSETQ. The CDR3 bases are TGCGCCAGCAGCCCCGCGGTAGCGGGATCCACAGATACGCAGTATTTT. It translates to CASSPAVAGSTDTQYF.

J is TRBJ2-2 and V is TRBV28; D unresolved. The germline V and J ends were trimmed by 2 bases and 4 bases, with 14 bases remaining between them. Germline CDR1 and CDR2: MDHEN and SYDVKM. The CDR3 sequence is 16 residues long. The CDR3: CASSLIAGLSTGELFF. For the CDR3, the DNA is TGTGCCAGCAGTTTAATCGCAGGTCTAAGCACCGGGGAGCTGTTTTTT.

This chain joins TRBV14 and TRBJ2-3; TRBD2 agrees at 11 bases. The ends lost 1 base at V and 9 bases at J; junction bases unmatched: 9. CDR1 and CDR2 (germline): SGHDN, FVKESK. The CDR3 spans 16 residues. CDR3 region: CASSQGSSGGIGTQYF. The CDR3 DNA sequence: TGTGCCAGCAGCCAAGGGTCTAGCGGGGGGATCGGCACGCAGTATTTT.

In DNA, the CDR3 is TGTGCCAGCAGTTTAGGGGTTGGCGAGACCCAGTACTTC. Residues: CASSLGVGETQYF. This chain links TRBV27 with TRBJ2-5, with D uncertain. Germline V CDR1 and CDR2: MNHEY, SMNVEV (reference sequence). The CDR3 spans 13 residues. Deletions cut 2 bases from V and 5 bases from J, with 9 bases between.

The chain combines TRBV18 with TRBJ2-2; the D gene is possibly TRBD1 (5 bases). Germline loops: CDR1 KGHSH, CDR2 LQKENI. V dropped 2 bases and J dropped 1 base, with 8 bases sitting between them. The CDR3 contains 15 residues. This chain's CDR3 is CASSPRTQNTGELFF. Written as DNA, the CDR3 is TGTGCCAGCTCACCAAGGACACAGAACACCGGGGAGCTGTTTTTT.

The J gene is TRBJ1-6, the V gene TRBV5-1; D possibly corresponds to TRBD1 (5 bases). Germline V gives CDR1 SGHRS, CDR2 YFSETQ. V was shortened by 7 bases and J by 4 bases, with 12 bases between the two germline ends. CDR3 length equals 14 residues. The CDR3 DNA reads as TGCGCCAGCCGAGGGGCCTTTTATAATTCACCCCTCCACTTT. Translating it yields CASRGAFYNSPLHF.

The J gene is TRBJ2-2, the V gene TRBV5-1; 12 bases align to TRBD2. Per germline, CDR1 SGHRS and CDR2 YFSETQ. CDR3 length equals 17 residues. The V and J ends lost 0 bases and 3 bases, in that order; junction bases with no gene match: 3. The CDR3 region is CASSLVGTSGYTGELFF. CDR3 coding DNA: TGCGCCAGCAGCTTGGTGGGGACTAGCGGGTACACCGGGGAGCTGTTTTTT.

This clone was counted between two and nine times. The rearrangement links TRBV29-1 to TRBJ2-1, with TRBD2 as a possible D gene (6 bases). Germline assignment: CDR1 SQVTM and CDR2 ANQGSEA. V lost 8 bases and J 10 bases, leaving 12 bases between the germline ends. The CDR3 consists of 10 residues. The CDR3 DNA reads TGCAGCACTACGGCGGGGGAGCAGTTCTTC. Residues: CSTTAGEQFF.

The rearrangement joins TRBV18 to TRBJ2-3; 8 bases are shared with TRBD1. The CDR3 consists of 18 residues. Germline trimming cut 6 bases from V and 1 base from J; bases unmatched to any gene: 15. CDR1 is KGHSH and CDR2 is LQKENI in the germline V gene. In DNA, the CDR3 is TGTGCCAGCTCCCTCAACGCCCAGGGGGCAAGTGGCACAGATACGCAGTATTTT. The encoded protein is CASSLNAQGASGTDTQYF.

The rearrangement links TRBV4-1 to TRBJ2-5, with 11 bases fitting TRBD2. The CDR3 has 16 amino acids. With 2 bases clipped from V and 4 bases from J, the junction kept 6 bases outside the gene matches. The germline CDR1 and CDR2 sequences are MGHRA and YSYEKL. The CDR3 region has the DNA TGCGCCAGCAGCCAATTTAGCGGGGGGGCCGGAGAGACCCAGTACTTC. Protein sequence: CASSQFSGGAGETQYF.